The clone carrying this T cell receptor (beta chain) was seen a single time. What it binds is unknown. The data originate from a study of cytomegalovirus exposure and HLA in healthy donors. Study in general: The same platform was used for the 130 or so validation repertoires as for the approximately 610 first-cohort repertoires, as reported in a later analysis. The study's findings and limits: According to a subsequent analysis, TCR clusters from the first cohort were inclined to appear together in the 120 validation repertoires. The study flagged 150 to 200 TCR beta chains as cytomegalovirus-associated.

The approximately 130-subject validation cohort, separate from the 666-subject first cohort, included the donors. This CDR3 comprises 16 residues. V shed 4 bases, J shed 0 bases, and the junction held 7 bases outside the gene matches. Germline values: CDR1 MGHRA, CDR2 YSYEKL. Sequencing was performed with immunoSEQ multiplex PCR; in TCRdb, only in-frame clones are kept and a portion is missing. The table includes roughly 80,000 clones, 85% to 95% detected once. The clonotype comes from a man aged 18 to 29 in good health and CMV-seronegative. The genes are TRBV4-1 and TRBJ2-3; 7 bases match TRBD1. Specimen: PBMCs. CDR3 nucleotide sequence: TGCGCCAGCAGCCTAGAGAGGGGGCCTAGCACAGATACGCAGTATTTT. Translating gives CASSLERGPSTDTQYF.